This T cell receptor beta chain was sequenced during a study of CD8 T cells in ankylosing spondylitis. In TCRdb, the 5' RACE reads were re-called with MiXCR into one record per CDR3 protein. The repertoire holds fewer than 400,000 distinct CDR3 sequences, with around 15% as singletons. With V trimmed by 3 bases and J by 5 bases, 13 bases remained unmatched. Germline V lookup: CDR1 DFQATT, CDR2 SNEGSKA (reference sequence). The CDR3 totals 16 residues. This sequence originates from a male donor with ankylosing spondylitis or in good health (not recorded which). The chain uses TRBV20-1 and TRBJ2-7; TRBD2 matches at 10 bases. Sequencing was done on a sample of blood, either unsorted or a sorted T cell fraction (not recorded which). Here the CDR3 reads CSASGLAGAPEHEQYF. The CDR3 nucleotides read TGCAGTGCTAGCGGCCTAGCGGGGGCCCCCGAACACGAGCAGTACTTC.